Reported below is one T cell receptor beta chain. The source of the sample is a study of control samples from healthy donors and cancer patients. The table came from immunoSEQ multiplex PCR; TCRdb's copy has only in-frame clones and leaves some out. The data contain approximately 90,000 clones, 86% of them seen just once; the ten biggest clones take up under 25%. The CDR3 loop spans 12 amino acids. V gave up 0 bases and J gave up 4 bases, with 4 bases separating them. Looked up from germline, CDR1 is SGHNT and CDR2 is YYREEE (reference sequence). Source material: blood. The clonotype comes from a man aged 25 to 40 in good health. The rearrangement joins TRBV5-4 to TRBJ1-2; D remains unclear. The CDR3 DNA sequence: TGTGCCAGCAGCTTGGACACCTATGGCTACACCTTC. It translates to CASSLDTYGYTF.